One sample yielded the 25 T cell receptor beta chains listed below, sequenced in a study of beta chain features in type 1 diabetes. Sequencing targeted expressed TCRB transcripts, as all isolated RNA had been reverse transcribed. TCRdb's copy holds only in-frame clones and misses some; the assay was immunoSEQ multiplex PCR. There are roughly 150,000 clones in the sample; 11% occur only once, and around 2.1% lies in the top ten. Sequencing was performed on central memory CD4+ T cells from blood. The receptors originated from a man younger than 30 in good health.

The sample holds many counts of this clone. The V and J genes are TRBV15 and TRBJ2-5; 7 bases line up with TRBD2. This CDR3 has 15 residues. Per germline, CDR1 LNHNV and CDR2 YYDKDF (reference sequence). After removal of 0 bases from V and 2 bases from J, the junction contained 3 bases not matched to a gene. The CDR3, as DNA: TGTGCCACCAGCAGAGATCCTAGCGGACAAGAGACCCAGTACTTC. Its translation is CATSRDPSGQETQYF. Complete variable domain (other parts from reference TRBV15 and TRBJ2-5): DAMVIQNPRYQVTQFGKPVTLSCSQTLNHNVMYWYQQKSSQAPKLLFHYYDKDFNNEADTPDNFQSRRPNTSFCFLDIRSPGLGDTAMYLCATSRDPSGQETQYFGPGTRLLVL.

The gene calls are TRBV7-2 and TRBJ1-5; D call uncertain. The germline CDR1 and CDR2 sequences are SGHTA and FQGNSA. The ends were cut back, 3 bases at V and 11 bases at J, with 11 bases in the middle. The CDR3 runs 12 residues. The CDR3 DNA reads as TGTGCCAGCAGCTTGGAGGTCGGGGCCCAGCATTTT. Translated, it gives CASSLEVGAQHF.

In its sample, this clone was seen many times. The rearrangement uses TRBV28 and TRBJ2-2, with 9 bases aligning to TRBD1. CDR3 length: 16 residues. The V gene's germline CDR1 is MDHEN and CDR2 SYDVKM. J lost 1 base, V lost 6 bases, and 6 bases had no gene match. The CDR3 sequence: CASRLPGQGNTGELFF. The CDR3 region has the DNA TGTGCCAGCAGGCTCCCGGGACAGGGGAACACCGGGGAGCTGTTTTTT.

The CDR3 is CASSHGVAGFTDTQYF. CDR3 nucleotides: TGCGCCAGCAGCCATGGGGTAGCGGGGTTCACAGATACGCAGTATTTT. The genes are TRBV4-1 and TRBJ2-3; 8 nucleotides agree with TRBD2. This CDR3 contains 16 residues. Trimming took 3 bases from V and 2 from J; bases not matched to a gene: 7. The germline V gene encodes CDR1 MGHRA and CDR2 YSYEKL.

This clone was detected only a few times. The chain uses TRBV7-9 and TRBJ2-7; TRBD2 is a possible D gene (6 bases). Per the germline V gene, CDR1 is SEHNR and CDR2 is FQNEAQ (reference sequence). The length of the CDR3 is 13 residues. V lost 5 bases and J 3 bases, leaving 11 bases between the germline ends. The CDR3 DNA reads TGTGCCAGCAGCGGTTATAGCGGCTACGAGCAGTACTTC. Translation gives CASSGYSGYEQYF.

CDR3 in DNA: TGTGCCAGCAGCTTCCAGGGGGCGAACACCTTC. Translating gives CASSFQGANTF. The chain is built from TRBV7-2 and TRBJ1-2, with 8 positions matching TRBD1. The CDR3 is made up of 11 amino acids. V shed 3 bases, J shed 12 bases, and the junction held 3 bases outside the gene matches. Germline CDR1 and CDR2: SGHTA and FQGNSA. The full variable domain, rest sourced from reference TRBV7-2 and TRBJ1-2, is GAGVSQSPSNKVTEKGKDVELRCDPISGHTALYWYRQSLGQGLEFLIYFQGNSAPDKSGLPSDRFSAERTGGSVSTLTIQRTQQEDSAVYLCASSFQGANTFGSGTRLTVV.

The table lists this clone with a few counts. The chain recombines TRBV7-2 with TRBJ1-2; 7 bases align to TRBD1. The germline V gene encodes CDR1 SGHTA and CDR2 FQGNSA. The CDR3 covers 16 residues. Trimming at V came to 3 bases and at J to 0 bases, leaving 7 bases not matched to a gene. In DNA form, the CDR3 reads TGTGCCAGCAGCTTCCGGGACAGAGTTTCTAACTATGGCTACACCTTC. It is translated as CASSFRDRVSNYGYTF. Full variable domain (remainder filled in from reference TRBV7-2 and TRBJ1-2): GAGVSQSPSNKVTEKGKDVELRCDPISGHTALYWYRQSLGQGLEFLIYFQGNSAPDKSGLPSDRFSAERTGGSVSTLTIQRTQQEDSAVYLCASSFRDRVSNYGYTFGSGTRLTVV.

This clone came up a few times. This chain joins TRBV2 and TRBJ2-7; no reliable D call. The ends were cut back, 8 bases at V and 5 bases at J, with 19 bases in the middle. CDR1 is SNHLY and CDR2 is FYNNEI in the germline V gene. The CDR3 covers 14 residues. The chain's CDR3 is CASDDPGGPNEQYF. The CDR3 DNA reads TGTGCCAGCGACGACCCGGGCGGTCCCAACGAGCAGTACTTC.

This clone was counted many times. This chain uses TRBV18 with TRBJ2-1; 13 bases fit TRBD2. V was clipped by 3 bases and J by 7 bases; unmatched bases: 9. The CDR3 runs to 17 residues. CDR1 is KGHSH, CDR2 LQKENI, per germline. The CDR3 reads CASSPQRTSGSLNEQFF. CDR3 coding DNA: TGTGCCAGCTCACCGCAGAGGACTAGCGGGAGTCTGAATGAGCAGTTCTTC.

This chain joins TRBV7-2 and TRBJ2-7; 13 positions agree with TRBD2. Germline V gives CDR1 SGHTA, CDR2 FQGNSA. Unmatched junction bases numbered 8, after V lost 5 bases and J lost 7 bases. The length of the CDR3 is 15 residues. CDR3 amino acids: CASSLRTSGGNEQYF. CDR3 in DNA: TGTGCCAGCAGCCTGCGGACTAGCGGGGGTAATGAGCAGTACTTC.

This chain uses TRBV7-2 with TRBJ1-2, with TRBD1 as a possible D gene (5 bases). The CDR3 runs to 14 residues. The V gene's germline CDR1 is SGHTA and CDR2 FQGNSA. V lost 6 bases and J 7 bases, leaving 18 bases between the germline ends. In DNA, the CDR3 is TGTGCCAGCAGTCTAGCTTTCGGGGCTCGTGGCTACACCTTC. Its translation is CASSLAFGARGYTF.

This clone was seen a single time. The CDR3 DNA reads as TGTGCCAGCAGCTTAAGGACAGACACGAACACCGGGGAGCTGTTTTTT. It encodes CASSLRTDTNTGELFF. V gene TRBV11-3 combines with J gene TRBJ2-2; D is perhaps TRBD1 (6 bases). The germline gives CDR1 SGHNT, CDR2 YENEEA. The CDR3 totals 16 residues. Trimming took 2 bases from V and 0 from J, leaving 10 bases between them.

CDR3 bases: TGCAGCGTTGAAGACCCTGACTATGGCTACACCTTC. It codes for CSVEDPDYGYTF. The rearrangement uses TRBV29-1 and TRBJ1-2; the D is unclear. Trimming shortened V by 0 bases and J by 3 bases, and 5 bases separated the two germline ends. The germline gives CDR1 SQVTM, CDR2 ANQGSEA. This CDR3 contains 12 residues.

This clone has just a few counts. The V gene is TRBV5-4, the J gene TRBJ2-3; D possibly corresponds to TRBD2 (6 bases). The CDR3 is 16 amino acids. The V gene's germline CDR1 is SGHNT and CDR2 YYREEE (reference sequence). Deletions cut 2 bases from V and 0 bases from J, with 13 bases between. CDR3 region: CASSLETRTSTDTQYF. DNA of the CDR3: TGTGCCAGCAGCTTAGAGACTAGAACTAGCACAGATACGCAGTATTTT.

This clone was observed a handful of times. The chain employs TRBV29-1 and TRBJ1-2; the D is unclear. Germline V gene sequence: CDR1 SQVTM, CDR2 ANQGSEA. This CDR3 is 12 amino acids long. Trimming shortened V by 7 bases and J by 4 bases, and 13 bases separated the two germline ends. For the CDR3, the DNA is TGCAGCGCCGCCGGATATACCTATGGCTACACCTTC. It translates to CSAAGYTYGYTF.

This clone was seen more than once but under ten times. This chain links TRBV7-9 with TRBJ2-7, with TRBD2 as a possible D gene (5 bases). CDR1 is SEHNR and CDR2 is FQNEAQ in the germline V gene (reference sequence). The CDR3 extends over 15 amino acids. Trimming cost V 6 bases and J 6 bases, with 21 bases left between them. The chain's CDR3 is CASRASTASLGEQYF. CDR3 bases: TGTGCCAGCAGAGCTAGCACAGCCAGTTTAGGCGAGCAGTACTTC. Supplemented by reference TRBV7-9 and TRBJ2-7, the full variable domain reads DTGVSQNPRHKITKRGQNVTFRCDPISEHNRLYWYRQTLGQGPEFLTYFQNEAQLEKSRLLSDRFSAERPKGSFSTLEIQRTEQGDSAMYLCASRASTASLGEQYFGPGTRLTVT.

The chain employs TRBV7-9 and TRBJ1-1; 8 bases are a match to TRBD1. V shed 2 bases and J 1 base; nucleotides not matched to a gene: 0. The CDR3 is 14 residues long. Germline V gives CDR1 SEHNR, CDR2 FQNEAQ (reference sequence). The CDR3: CASSLQGANTEAFF. For the CDR3, the DNA is TGTGCCAGCAGCTTACAGGGGGCGAACACTGAAGCTTTCTTT.

The chain carries TRBV5-6 and TRBJ2-1; 12 positions match TRBD2. CDR1 and CDR2 (germline): SGHDT, YYEEEE. Unmatched junction bases numbered 6, after V lost 5 bases and J lost 0 bases. The CDR3 is made up of 17 amino acids. Written as DNA, the CDR3 is TGTGCCAGCAGGCCGTCTAGCGGGAGGGCCTCCTACAATGAGCAGTTCTTC. This encodes CASRPSSGRASYNEQFF. The full variable domain, its missing parts supplied by reference TRBV5-6 and TRBJ2-1, is DAGVTQSPTHLIKTRGQQVTLRCSPKSGHDTVSWYQQALGQGPQFIFQYYEEEERQRGNFPDRFSGHQFPNYSSELNVNALLLGDSALYLCASRPSSGRASYNEQFFGPGTRLTVL.

V and J are TRBV5-4 and TRBJ2-4; TRBD1 matches 7 bases. Unmatched junction bases numbered 10, after V lost 4 bases and J lost 6 bases. Germline values: CDR1 SGHNT, CDR2 YYREEE (reference sequence). This CDR3 spans 15 amino acids. Written as DNA, the CDR3 is TGTGCCAGCAGCCCCCTACCGGGACAGCCAAACATTCAGTACTTC. This codes for CASSPLPGQPNIQYF.

To note about this clone: Compared with germline, one end of the junction differs, possibly owing to a read error. This rearrangement joins TRBV7-3 to TRBJ2-1, with a possible D match to TRBD2 (6 bases). Germline assignment: CDR1 SGHTA and CDR2 FQGTGA. The CDR3 spans 15 residues. In DNA form, the CDR3 reads TGTGCCAGCAGCTTATCCCGGGACTCCAACAATGAGCAGTTCTTC. Protein sequence: CASSLSRDSNNEQFF.

The chain links TRBV19 to TRBJ1-1; D is perhaps TRBD1 (5 bases). CDR1 LNHDA and CDR2 SQIVND come from the germline V gene (reference sequence). This CDR3 is built from 13 residues. Between the trimmed V and J ends, which lost 9 bases and 1 base, there was a span of 12 bases. CDR3 DNA: TGTGCCAGCCTGCGGAGGGGGAACACTGAAGCTTTCTTT. Its protein is CASLRRGNTEAFF.

This chain connects TRBV6-5 to TRBJ1-4; TRBD1 agrees at 7 bases. The CDR3 has 15 residues. The ends lost 5 bases at V and 4 bases at J; junction bases unmatched: 7. Germline CDR1 MNHEY, CDR2 SVGAGI. The CDR3 reads CASSRQGGFNEKLFF. CDR3 bases: TGTGCCAGCAGTAGACAGGGCGGATTTAATGAAAAACTGTTTTTT.

The J gene is TRBJ1-4, the V gene TRBV6-5; 8 nucleotides agree with TRBD1. This CDR3 is 14 amino acids long. V was clipped by 10 bases and J by 2 bases; unmatched bases: 6. Germline V gene lookup returns CDR1 MNHEY and CDR2 SVGAGI. DNA of the CDR3: TGTGCCATCAGGAGGGACAGGACTAATGAAAAACTGTTTTTT. The encoded protein is CAIRRDRTNEKLFF.

This clone was counted between two and nine times. The rearrangement uses TRBV30 and TRBJ2-7; 14 nucleotides line up with TRBD2. CDR1 and CDR2 from the germline V gene are GTSNPN and SVGIG (reference sequence). The V and J ends lost 2 bases and 4 bases, in that order; junction bases with no gene match: 7. This CDR3 contains 16 residues. CDR3 sequence: CAWSPLGTSGGYEQYF. The CDR3, as DNA: TGTGCCTGGAGTCCACTGGGGACTAGCGGGGGATACGAGCAGTACTTC.

Regarding this clone: The identical CDR3 is also encoded by other nucleotide sequences in the sample. This chain links TRBV6-6 with TRBJ2-5; D is uncertain. The germline CDR1 and CDR2 sequences are MNHNY and SVGAGI (reference sequence). This CDR3 has 13 amino acids. V was cut by 6 bases and J by 0 bases, with 8 bases left in between. In DNA, the CDR3 is TGTGCCAGCAGAAGATCGTACCAAGAGACCCAGTACTTC. It codes for CASRRSYQETQYF.